This paragraph covers one T cell receptor beta chain sequence. Researchers collected around 11 milliliters of peripheral blood from every single donor. This sample was taken from a study of blood T cells in healthy people across ages. The use of a sample-barcoded 5' primer and a J-beta primer mix characterized a second PCR of 7 to 11 cycles. TCRdb passed the 5' RACE reads through MiXCR, listing each CDR3 protein once. The table has hundreds of thousands of distinct CDR3 sequences, about 25% seen once. The CDR3 is 11 amino acids. V was shortened by 0 bases and J by 10 bases, with 6 bases between the two germline ends. Germline CDR1 and CDR2: MNHEY and SVGAGI. The same data also contributed to another study, on T cells of mothers and their children. That paper adds: Three healthy Caucasian mothers, along with their six children, were the donors. Reads obtained per mother exceeded 9 million TCR beta CDR3 reads, with 3 million to 3.5 million obtained per child. Persistent microchimeric T cell clones were sought, and none were detected.

The sequence derives from a boy younger than 18 in good health. Sequenced material: blood. The chain is built from TRBV6-5 and TRBJ1-1, with D tentatively TRBD1 (5 bases). CDR3 region: CASSYSGGAFF. CDR3 sequence (DNA): TGTGCCAGCAGTTACTCGGGGGGAGCTTTCTTT.